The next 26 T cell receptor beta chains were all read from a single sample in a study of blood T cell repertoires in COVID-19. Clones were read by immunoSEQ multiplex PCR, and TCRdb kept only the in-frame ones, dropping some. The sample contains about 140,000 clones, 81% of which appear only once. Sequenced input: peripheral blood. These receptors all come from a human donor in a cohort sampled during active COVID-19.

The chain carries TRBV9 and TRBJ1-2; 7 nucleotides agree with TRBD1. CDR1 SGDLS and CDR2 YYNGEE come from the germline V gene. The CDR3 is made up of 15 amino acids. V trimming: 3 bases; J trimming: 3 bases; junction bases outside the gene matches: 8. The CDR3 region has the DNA TGTGCCAGCAGCGCAGGACAGGCGCTTTACTATGGCTACACCTTC. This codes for CASSAGQALYYGYTF.

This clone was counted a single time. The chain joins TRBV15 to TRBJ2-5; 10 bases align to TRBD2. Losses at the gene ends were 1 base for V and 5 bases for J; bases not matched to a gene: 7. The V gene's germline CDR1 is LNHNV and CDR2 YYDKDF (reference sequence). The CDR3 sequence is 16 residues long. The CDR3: CATSRGRLAGVETQYF. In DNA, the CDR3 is TGTGCCACCAGCAGAGGTCGTCTAGCGGGAGTTGAGACCCAGTACTTC.

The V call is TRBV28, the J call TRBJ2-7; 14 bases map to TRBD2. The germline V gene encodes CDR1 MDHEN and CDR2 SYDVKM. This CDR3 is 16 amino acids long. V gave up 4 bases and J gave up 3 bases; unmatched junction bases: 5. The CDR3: CASSSGTSGSGYEQYF. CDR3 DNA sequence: TGTGCCAGCAGTTCCGGGACTAGCGGGAGTGGCTACGAGCAGTACTTC.

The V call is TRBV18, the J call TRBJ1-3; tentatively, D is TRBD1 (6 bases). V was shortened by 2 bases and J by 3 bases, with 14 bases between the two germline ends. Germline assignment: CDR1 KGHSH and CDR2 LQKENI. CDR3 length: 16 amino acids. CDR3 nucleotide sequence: TGTGCCAGCTCACCAAGCCCACAGGGATTTGGAAACACCATATATTTT. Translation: CASSPSPQGFGNTIYF.

The CDR3 reads CASSYPSSGRSYEQYF. The CDR3 DNA is TGTGCCAGCAGTTACCCCTCTAGCGGGAGGTCCTACGAGCAGTACTTC. The chain joins TRBV6-2 or TRBV6-3 to TRBJ2-7; 11 bases fit TRBD2. CDR3 length: 16 residues. V lost 2 bases and J lost 1; bases outside the gene matches: 4. The V gene's germline CDR1 is MNHEY and CDR2 SVGEGT.

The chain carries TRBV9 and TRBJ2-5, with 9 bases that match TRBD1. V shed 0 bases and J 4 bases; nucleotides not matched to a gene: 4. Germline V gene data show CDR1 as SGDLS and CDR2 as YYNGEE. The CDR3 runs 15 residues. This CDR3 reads CASSVDGTGRETQYF. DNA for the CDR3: TGTGCCAGCAGCGTAGATGGGACAGGGCGAGAGACCCAGTACTTC.

CDR3 nucleotides: TGTGCCAGCAGTGAAATGGCGGGCCTGTCCTACGAGCAGTACTTC. Translation gives CASSEMAGLSYEQYF. The V and J genes are TRBV6-1 and TRBJ2-7; D is perhaps TRBD2 (5 bases). The V and J ends lost 2 bases and 1 base respectively, with 12 bases between them. This CDR3 is built from 15 residues. CDR1 and CDR2 from the germline V gene are MNHNS and SASEGT.

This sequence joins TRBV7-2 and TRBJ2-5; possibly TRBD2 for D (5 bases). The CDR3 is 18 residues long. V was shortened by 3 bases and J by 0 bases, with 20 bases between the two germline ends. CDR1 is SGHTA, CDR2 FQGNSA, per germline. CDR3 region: CASSFGGIGQRYQETQYF. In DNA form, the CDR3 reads TGTGCCAGCAGCTTTGGAGGCATTGGGCAACGGTACCAAGAGACCCAGTACTTC.

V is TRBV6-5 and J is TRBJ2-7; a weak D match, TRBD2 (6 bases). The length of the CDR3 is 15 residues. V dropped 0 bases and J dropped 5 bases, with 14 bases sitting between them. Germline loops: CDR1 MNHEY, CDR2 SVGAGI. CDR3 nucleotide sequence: TGTGCCAGCAGTTACTCTGTCACTAGCCGGGACGAGCAGTACTTC. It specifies CASSYSVTSRDEQYF.

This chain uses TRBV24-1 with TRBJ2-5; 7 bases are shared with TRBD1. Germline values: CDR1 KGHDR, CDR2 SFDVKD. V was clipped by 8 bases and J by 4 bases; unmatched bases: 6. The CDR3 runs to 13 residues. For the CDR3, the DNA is TGTGCCACCATGATCGGACAGGTAGAGACCCAGTACTTC. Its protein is CATMIGQVETQYF.

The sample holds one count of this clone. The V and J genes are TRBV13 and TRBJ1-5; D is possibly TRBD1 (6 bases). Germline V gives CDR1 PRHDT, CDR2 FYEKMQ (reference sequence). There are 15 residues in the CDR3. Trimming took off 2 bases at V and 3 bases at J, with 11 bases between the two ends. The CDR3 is CASSLWGQVNQPQHF. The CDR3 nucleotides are TGTGCCAGCAGCTTATGGGGACAAGTCAATCAGCCCCAGCATTTT.

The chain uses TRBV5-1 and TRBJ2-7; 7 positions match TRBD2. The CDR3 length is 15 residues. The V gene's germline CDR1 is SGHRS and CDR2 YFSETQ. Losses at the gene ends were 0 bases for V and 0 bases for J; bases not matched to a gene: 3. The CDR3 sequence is CASSLGGSSSYEQYF. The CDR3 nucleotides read TGCGCCAGCAGCTTGGGCGGGAGCAGCTCCTACGAGCAGTACTTC. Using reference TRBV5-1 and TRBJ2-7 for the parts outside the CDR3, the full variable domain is KAGVTQTPRYLIKTRGQQVTLSCSPISGHRSVSWYQQTPGQGLQFLFEYFSETQRNKGNFPGRFSGRQFSNSRSEMNVSTLELGDSALYLCASSLGGSSSYEQYFGPGTRLTVT.

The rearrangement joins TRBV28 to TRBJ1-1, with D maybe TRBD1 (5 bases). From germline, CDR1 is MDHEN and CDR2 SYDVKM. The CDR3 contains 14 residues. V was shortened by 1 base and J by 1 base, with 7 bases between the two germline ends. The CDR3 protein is CASSLFTGNTEAFF. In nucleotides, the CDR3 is TGTGCCAGCAGTTTATTCACAGGGAACACTGAAGCTTTCTTT.

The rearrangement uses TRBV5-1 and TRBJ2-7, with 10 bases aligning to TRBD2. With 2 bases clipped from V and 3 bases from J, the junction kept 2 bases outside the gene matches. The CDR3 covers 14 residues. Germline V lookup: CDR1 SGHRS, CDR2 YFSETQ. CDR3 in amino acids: CASSFLAGGYEQYF. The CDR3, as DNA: TGCGCCAGCAGCTTCTTAGCGGGAGGCTACGAGCAGTACTTC.

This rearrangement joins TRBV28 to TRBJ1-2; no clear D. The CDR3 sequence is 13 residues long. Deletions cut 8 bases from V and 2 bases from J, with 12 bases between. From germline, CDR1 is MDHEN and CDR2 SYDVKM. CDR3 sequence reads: CASLTENNYGYTF. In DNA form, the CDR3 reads TGTGCCAGCCTAACAGAGAACAACTATGGCTACACCTTC.

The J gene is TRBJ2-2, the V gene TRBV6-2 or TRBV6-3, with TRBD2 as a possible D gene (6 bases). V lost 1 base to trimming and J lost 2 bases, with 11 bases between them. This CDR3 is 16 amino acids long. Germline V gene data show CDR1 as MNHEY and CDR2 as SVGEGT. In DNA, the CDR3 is TGTGCCAGCAGTTACTGGTCGGGACTCAACACCGGGGAGCTGTTTTTT. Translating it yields CASSYWSGLNTGELFF.

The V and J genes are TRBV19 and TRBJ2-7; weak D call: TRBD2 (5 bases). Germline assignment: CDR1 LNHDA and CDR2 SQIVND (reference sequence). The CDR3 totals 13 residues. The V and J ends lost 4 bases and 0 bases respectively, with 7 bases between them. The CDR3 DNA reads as TGTGCCAGTAGTAGCGGGTTCTCCTACGAGCAGTACTTC. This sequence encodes CASSSGFSYEQYF.

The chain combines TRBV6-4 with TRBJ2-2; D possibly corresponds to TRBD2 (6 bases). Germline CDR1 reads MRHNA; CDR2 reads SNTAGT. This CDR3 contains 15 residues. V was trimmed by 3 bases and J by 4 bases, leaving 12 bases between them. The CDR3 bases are TGTGCCAGCAGTGAGCGCCTGGGGGGCACCGGGGAGCTGTTTTTT. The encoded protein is CASSERLGGTGELFF.

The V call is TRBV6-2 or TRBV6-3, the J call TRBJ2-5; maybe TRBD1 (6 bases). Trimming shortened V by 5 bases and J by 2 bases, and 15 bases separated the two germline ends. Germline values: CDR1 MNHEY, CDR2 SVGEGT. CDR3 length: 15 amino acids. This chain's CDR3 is CASSRPGTLQETQYF. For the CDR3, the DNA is TGTGCCAGCAGTCGTCCCGGGACATTACAAGAGACCCAGTACTTC.

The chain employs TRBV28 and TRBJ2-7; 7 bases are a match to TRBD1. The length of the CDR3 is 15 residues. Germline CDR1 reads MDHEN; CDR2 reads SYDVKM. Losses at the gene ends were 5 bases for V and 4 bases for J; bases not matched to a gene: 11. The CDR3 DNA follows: TGTGCCAGCAGTGCCACCGGGACAGTGCGATACGAGCAGTACTTC. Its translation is CASSATGTVRYEQYF.

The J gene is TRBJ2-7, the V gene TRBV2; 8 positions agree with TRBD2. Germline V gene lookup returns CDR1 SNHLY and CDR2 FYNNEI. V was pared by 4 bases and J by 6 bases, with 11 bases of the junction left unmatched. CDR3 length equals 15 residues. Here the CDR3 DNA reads TGTGCCAGCAGTGTTAGGGCGGGAGGTAGTGGCGAGCAGTACTTC. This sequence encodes CASSVRAGGSGEQYF.

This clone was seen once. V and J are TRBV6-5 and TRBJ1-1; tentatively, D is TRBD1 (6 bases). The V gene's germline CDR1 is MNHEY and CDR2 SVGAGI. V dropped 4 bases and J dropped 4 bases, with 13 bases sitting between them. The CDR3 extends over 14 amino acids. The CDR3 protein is CASSSGHQSTEAFF. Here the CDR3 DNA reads TGTGCCAGCAGTTCGGGACATCAGTCCACTGAAGCTTTCTTT.

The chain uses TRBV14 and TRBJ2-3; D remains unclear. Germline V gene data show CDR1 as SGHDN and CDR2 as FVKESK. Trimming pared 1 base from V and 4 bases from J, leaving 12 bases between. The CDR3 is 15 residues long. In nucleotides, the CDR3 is TGTGCCAGCAGCCAAGGGGTTAAACGGGCAGATACGCAGTATTTT. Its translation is CASSQGVKRADTQYF.

The CDR3 nucleotides are TGTGCCAGCAGCCACAACACCGGGACAGGGGGCCACGAGCAGTACTTC. As protein: CASSHNTGTGGHEQYF. The chain has TRBV9 and TRBJ2-7; 12 bases are shared with TRBD1. The J segment lost 5 bases and the V segment lost 4 bases, leaving 10 bases of the junction unmatched. The CDR3 has 16 residues. Per germline, CDR1 SGDLS and CDR2 YYNGEE.

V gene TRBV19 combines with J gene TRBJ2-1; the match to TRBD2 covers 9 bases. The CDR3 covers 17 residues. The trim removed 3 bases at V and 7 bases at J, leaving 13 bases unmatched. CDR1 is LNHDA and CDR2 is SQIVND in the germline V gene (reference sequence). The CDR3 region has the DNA TGTGCCAGTAGTATTCTAGCGGGACCTACCCTCCGGAATGAGCAGTTCTTC. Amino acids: CASSILAGPTLRNEQFF.

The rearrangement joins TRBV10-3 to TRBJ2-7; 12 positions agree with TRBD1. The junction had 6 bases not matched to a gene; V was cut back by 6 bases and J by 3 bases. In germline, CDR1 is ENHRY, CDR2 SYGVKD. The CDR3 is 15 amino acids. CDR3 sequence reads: CAIRGGQGAGYEQYF. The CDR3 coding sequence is TGTGCCATCAGGGGGGGACAGGGGGCTGGCTACGAGCAGTACTTC.